This entry lists 21 T cell receptor beta chains sequenced from one sample in a study of T cells in women clearing cervical HPV infection. Here immunoSEQ multiplex PCR was the method, and the copy in TCRdb shows in-frame clones only, minus some. This table holds tens of thousands of clones. The specimen sequenced was blood buffy coat. Receptors originate from a woman aged 18-69 years with a cervical HPV16 infection that either progressed to CIN3+ or cleared (not recorded which).

Turning to this clone: The read halts 3 residues ahead of the CDR3 end, with the missing end drawn from the germline J gene. At the DNA level, this CDR3 is encoded by other sequences in the same sample as well. The chain carries TRBV18 and TRBJ2-3, with D perhaps TRBD1 (6 bases). From germline, CDR1 is KGHSH and CDR2 LQKENI. The CDR3 consists of 14 residues. The sequenced part of the CDR3 DNA is TGTGCCAGCTCACCTCAGGGGTCCGCGGAGACG. This codes for CASSPQGSAET. The CDR3 in full is CASSPQGSAETQYF.

Note on this clone: The read terminates 3 residues ahead of where the CDR3 ends, so the germline J gene completes it. This rearrangement joins TRBV19 to TRBJ2-2; 7 positions agree with TRBD2. The CDR3 has 17 residues. The germline V gene encodes CDR1 LNHDA and CDR2 SQIVND (reference sequence). CDR3: CASSIEGGFTGANVLFF. The CDR3 bases that were read are TGTGCCAGTAGTATTGAGGGAGGGTTCACTGGGGCCAACGTG.

As regards this clone: With the read ending 3 residues before the CDR3 end, the germline J gene is used to fill in that end. The chain couples TRBV7-3 to TRBJ2-5, with 8 nucleotides matching TRBD2. The CDR3 length is 16 residues. CDR1 and CDR2 from the germline V gene are SGHTA and FQGTGA. After removal of 0 bases from V and 6 bases from J, the junction contained 9 bases not matched to a gene. The sequenced CDR3 bases are TGTGCCAGCAGCTTAACGAGCAGCGGGAGCACGAAGACC. It translates to CASSLTSSGSTKT. The whole CDR3 sequence reads CASSLTSSGSTKTQYF.

This CDR3 reads CASSFGWSQETQYF. CDR3 DNA (partial): TGCGCCAGCAGCTTTGGCTGGTCCCAAGAGACC. The chain has TRBV5-1 and TRBJ2-5, with D unresolved. The read halts 3 residues ahead of the CDR3 end, with the missing end drawn from the germline J gene. Trimming removed 2 bases at V and 1 base at J, with 9 bases between. The CDR3 is made up of 14 amino acids. The germline CDR1 and CDR2 sequences are SGHRS and YFSETQ.

The CDR3 bases that were read are TGCGCCAGCAGCTTGGATCAGGTAGCCTACGAG. Protein: CASSLDQVAYE. The entire CDR3 protein reads CASSLDQVAYEQYF. This chain uses TRBV5-1 with TRBJ2-7; D remains ambiguous. The read comes to an end 3 residues before the CDR3 does, leaving the germline J gene to fill in the end. The germline V gene has CDR1 SGHRS and CDR2 YFSETQ. V lost 0 bases to trimming and J lost 2 bases, with 9 bases between them. This CDR3 has 14 residues.

Points on this clone: The read terminates 3 residues ahead of where the CDR3 ends, so the germline J gene completes it. The identical CDR3 is also encoded by other nucleotide sequences in the sample. The rearrangement uses TRBV19 and TRBJ1-3, with D possibly TRBD1 on 6 matching bases. Germline CDR1 LNHDA, CDR2 SQIVND (reference sequence). V was shortened by 10 bases and J by 3 bases, with 13 bases between the two germline ends. The CDR3 is 13 residues long. CDR3 bases read: TGTGCCATCGGACCCAGGGGTGGAAACACC. Translated: CAIGPRGGNT. The entire CDR3 sequence reads CAIGPRGGNTIYF.

About this clone: Its ends do not fully match the called genes, so a read error is possible. The sequenced fragment ends 3 residues before the CDR3 boundary, so the rest is inferred from the germline J gene. This chain links TRBV10-3 with TRBJ2-7; 7 bases are a match to TRBD1. CDR1 and CDR2 (germline): ENHRY, SYGVKD. The CDR3 spans 14 residues. Here the CDR3 reads CANSDRDRSYEQYF. CDR3 DNA, as far as it was read: TGTGCCAACAGTGACCGGGACAGATCCTACGAG.

A remark on this clone: Read data end 3 residues before the CDR3 end; the end is taken from the germline J gene. The V gene is TRBV18, the J gene TRBJ1-4, with 8 bases fitting TRBD1. CDR3 length: 14 residues. The germline V gene encodes CDR1 KGHSH and CDR2 LQKENI. This CDR3 reads CASSYDRGHSPLFF. Incomplete CDR3 DNA: TGTGCCAGCTCATACGACAGGGGCCATTCACCA. Based on the CDR3 plus reference TRBV18 and TRBJ1-4, the full variable domain is NAGVMQNPRHLVRRRGQEARLRCSPMKGHSHVYWYRQLPEEGLKFMVYLQKENIIDESGMPKERFSAEFPKEGPSILRIQQVVRGDSAAYFCASSYDRGHSPLFFGSGTQLSVL.

This CDR3 reads CASSYRGGEQFF. The sequenced CDR3 bases are TGTGCCAGCAGTTACAGGGGAGGTGAG. The chain employs TRBV6-2 or TRBV6-3 and TRBJ2-1; D is perhaps TRBD2 (6 bases). Coverage ceases 3 residues before the CDR3 finishes, and the germline J gene fills in the end. CDR3 length: 12 residues. Trimming took 2 bases from V and 9 from J, leaving 8 bases between them. Germline V gene sequence: CDR1 MNHEY, CDR2 SVGEGT.

A word on this clone: From the germline J gene comes the end of the CDR3, since the read stops 3 residues before it. The gene calls are TRBV19 and TRBJ1-4; 8 nucleotides agree with TRBD1. Germline CDR1 is LNHDA and CDR2 is SQIVND (reference sequence). CDR3 size: 15 residues. The CDR3 bases that were read are TGTGCCAGTAGTATTCGGTCCAGGGGGCACTCACCA. Protein product: CASSIRSRGHSP. The whole CDR3 is CASSIRSRGHSPLFF.

Points on this clone: The read comes to an end 3 residues before the CDR3 does, leaving the germline J gene to fill in the end. The chain combines TRBV5-1 with TRBJ2-1; maybe TRBD2 (6 bases). The CDR3 consists of 15 residues. CDR1 SGHRS and CDR2 YFSETQ come from the germline V gene. Trimming pared 1 base from V and 0 bases from J, leaving 8 bases between. The sequenced CDR3 bases are TGCGCCAGCAGCTTGCTAGCGAGCTCCTACAATGAG. Translated: CASSLLASSYNE. The entire CDR3 protein is CASSLLASSYNEQFF.

Comment on this clone: The same CDR3 is also encoded by other DNA sequences in this sample. The sequenced part of the CDR3 DNA is TGTGCCAGCAGCCCCAGGGTGCACAACACC. Its translation: CASSPRVHNT. The entire CDR3 protein is CASSPRVHNTIYF. The chain is built from TRBV7-9 and TRBJ1-3, with D possibly TRBD1 on 5 matching bases. The CDR3 end falls 3 residues outside the read, so it is completed with the germline J gene. Between the trimmed V and J ends, which lost 5 bases and 7 bases, there was a span of 12 bases. Germline CDR1 is SEHNR and CDR2 is FQNEAQ (reference sequence). The CDR3 is 13 residues long.

In the case of this clone: The CDR3 extends 3 residues past the end of the read, so its final part is completed from the germline J gene. This chain joins TRBV20-1 and TRBJ1-4, with D perhaps TRBD1 (6 bases). CDR1 is DFQATT, CDR2 SNEGSKA, per germline (reference sequence). This CDR3 comprises 13 residues. Trimming shortened V by 6 bases and J by 6 bases, and 14 bases separated the two germline ends. The DNA read from the CDR3 is TGCAGTGCAAGCACAGGGTACGATGAAAAA. Translated: CSASTGYDEK. The complete CDR3 sequence is CSASTGYDEKLFF.

Worth noting for this clone: The CDR3 goes on 3 residues after the read ends, and that part is filled in from the germline J gene. The chain links TRBV5-1 to TRBJ1-4, with TRBD1 matching 8 bases. The V and J ends lost 4 bases and 8 bases, in that order; junction bases with no gene match: 7. The CDR3 totals 14 residues. Germline V gene lookup returns CDR1 SGHRS and CDR2 YFSETQ. The CDR3 loop reads CASSTSGGGEKLFF. The sequenced CDR3 bases are TGCGCCAGCAGCACCTCAGGGGGCGGGGAAAAA.

Remarks on this clone: The read stops 3 residues short of the end of the CDR3; the missing end is completed from the germline J gene. The chain employs TRBV19 and TRBJ2-4, with D hard to call. Germline CDR1 reads LNHDA; CDR2 reads SQIVND (reference sequence). The CDR3 loop spans 12 amino acids. The CDR3 bases that were read are TGTGCCAGTTCGCAGAAAATATATGGT. The encoded protein is CASSQKIYG. The whole CDR3 sequence reads CASSQKIYGQYF.

As to this clone: Sequencing ends 3 residues short of the CDR3 end; the germline J gene provides the rest. The chain carries TRBV5-6 and TRBJ2-3; 7 bases map to TRBD1. The germline V gene encodes CDR1 SGHDT and CDR2 YYEEEE. The CDR3 runs to 15 residues. Trimming at V came to 0 bases and at J to 2 bases, leaving 3 bases not matched to a gene. This CDR3 is CASSLARGTTDTQYF. The DNA read from the CDR3 is TGTGCCAGCAGCTTGGCCAGGGGGACCACAGATACG.

Regarding this clone: Coverage ceases 3 residues before the CDR3 finishes, and the germline J gene fills in the end. V and J are TRBV5-1 and TRBJ1-1; 7 bases are a match to TRBD1. This CDR3 contains 14 residues. Germline values: CDR1 SGHRS, CDR2 YFSETQ. The V segment lost 2 bases and the J segment 1 base; nucleotides outside the gene matches: 2. The CDR3 sequence: CASSLRQGNTEAFF. The DNA read from the CDR3 is TGCGCCAGCAGCTTACGACAGGGGAACACTGAA. Together with reference TRBV5-1 and TRBJ1-1, the CDR3 gives the full variable domain: KAGVTQTPRYLIKTRGQQVTLSCSPISGHRSVSWYQQTPGQGLQFLFEYFSETQRNKGNFPGRFSGRQFSNSRSEMNVSTLELGDSALYLCASSLRQGNTEAFFGQGTRLTVV.

As to this clone: The CDR3 end falls 3 residues outside the read, so it is completed with the germline J gene. The J gene is TRBJ1-5, the V gene TRBV2, with D possibly matching TRBD1 (6 bases). Germline V gene lookup returns CDR1 SNHLY and CDR2 FYNNEI. V lost 8 bases to trimming and J lost 2 bases, with 16 bases between them. This CDR3 region has 15 residues. The CDR3 bases that were read are TGTGCCAGCGTACAGGGTCCTCGAGGCAATCAGCCC. The encoded protein is CASVQGPRGNQP. The whole CDR3 reads CASVQGPRGNQPQHF. Looking up the rest from reference TRBV2 and TRBJ1-5 gives the full variable domain: EPEVTQTPSHQVTQMGQEVILRCVPISNHLYFYWYRQILGQKVEFLVSFYNNEISEKSEIFDDQFSVERPDGSNFTLKIRSTKLEDSAMYFCASVQGPRGNQPQHFGDGTRLSIL.

Turning to this clone: The CDR3 end is not reached by the read, which stops 3 residues before it; the germline J gene fills it in. The chain recombines TRBV5-1 with TRBJ2-2; possible D gene TRBD2, 5 bases. Germline values: CDR1 SGHRS, CDR2 YFSETQ. The V end was cut by 2 bases, the J end by 6 bases, with 14 bases between. This CDR3 has 15 amino acids. The CDR3 is CASSLRSAGAGELFF. The DNA read from the CDR3 is TGCGCCAGCAGCTTAAGGTCCGCCGGGGCCGGGGAG.

On this clone: The CDR3 extends 3 residues past the end of the read, so its final part is completed from the germline J gene. The chain recombines TRBV20-1 with TRBJ2-7, with 7 bases lining up with TRBD1. After removal of 3 bases from V and 6 bases from J, the junction contained 2 bases not matched to a gene. The CDR3 is 11 amino acids. Germline V gives CDR1 DFQATT, CDR2 SNEGSKA (reference sequence). The DNA read from the CDR3 is TGCAGTGCTAGTTCAGGGGGCGAG. Translated: CSASSGGE. The whole CDR3 protein reads CSASSGGEQYF.

Worth noting for this clone: The read halts 3 residues ahead of the CDR3 end, with the missing end drawn from the germline J gene. The V and J genes are TRBV2 and TRBJ2-7; D gene unclear. CDR3 size: 11 residues. Germline V gives CDR1 SNHLY, CDR2 FYNNEI. V was pared by 6 bases and J by 4 bases, with 7 bases between. The CDR3 sequence: CASRSRYEQYF. The DNA read from the CDR3 is TGTGCCAGCAGGTCCCGGTACGAG. Using reference TRBV2 and TRBJ2-7 for the parts outside the CDR3, the full variable domain is EPEVTQTPSHQVTQMGQEVILRCVPISNHLYFYWYRQILGQKVEFLVSFYNNEISEKSEIFDDQFSVERPDGSNFTLKIRSTKLEDSAMYFCASRSRYEQYFGPGTRLTVT.